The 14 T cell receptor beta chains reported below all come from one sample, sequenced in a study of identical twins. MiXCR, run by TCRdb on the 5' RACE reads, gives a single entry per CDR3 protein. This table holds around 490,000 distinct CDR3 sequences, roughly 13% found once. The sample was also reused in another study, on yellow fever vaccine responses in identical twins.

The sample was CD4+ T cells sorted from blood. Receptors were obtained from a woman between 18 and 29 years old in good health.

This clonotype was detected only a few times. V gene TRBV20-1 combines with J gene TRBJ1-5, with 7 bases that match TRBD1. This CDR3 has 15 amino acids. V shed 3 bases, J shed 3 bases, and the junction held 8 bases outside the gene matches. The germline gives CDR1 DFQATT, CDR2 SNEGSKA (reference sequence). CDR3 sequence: CSARGTATYNQPQHF. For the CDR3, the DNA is TGCAGTGCTAGGGGGACAGCGACTTACAATCAGCCCCAGCATTTT.

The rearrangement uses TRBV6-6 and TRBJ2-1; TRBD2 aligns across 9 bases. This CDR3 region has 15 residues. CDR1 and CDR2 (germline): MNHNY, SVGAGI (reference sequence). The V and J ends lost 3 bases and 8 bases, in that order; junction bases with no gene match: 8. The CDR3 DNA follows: TGTGCCAGCAGTTATAGGGGACTAGCATTTGATGAGCAGTTCTTC. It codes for CASSYRGLAFDEQFF.

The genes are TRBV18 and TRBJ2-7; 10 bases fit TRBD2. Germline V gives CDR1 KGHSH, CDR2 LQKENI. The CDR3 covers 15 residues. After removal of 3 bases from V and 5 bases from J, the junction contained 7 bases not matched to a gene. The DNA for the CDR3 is TGTGCCAGCTCACCTCAAGCGGGGGGGAGGGACGAGCAGTACTTC. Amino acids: CASSPQAGGRDEQYF.

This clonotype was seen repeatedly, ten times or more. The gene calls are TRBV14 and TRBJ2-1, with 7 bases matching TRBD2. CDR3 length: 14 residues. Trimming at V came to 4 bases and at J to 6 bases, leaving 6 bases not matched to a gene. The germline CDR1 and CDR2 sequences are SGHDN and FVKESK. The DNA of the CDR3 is TGTGCCAGCAGCCCATCGCTAGCGGTCAATGAGCAGTTCTTC. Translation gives CASSPSLAVNEQFF.

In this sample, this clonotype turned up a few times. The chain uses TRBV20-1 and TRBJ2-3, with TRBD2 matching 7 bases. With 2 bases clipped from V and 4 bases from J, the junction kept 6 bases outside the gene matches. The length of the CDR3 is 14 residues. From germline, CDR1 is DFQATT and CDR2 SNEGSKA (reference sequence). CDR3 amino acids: CSARLAGVADTQYF. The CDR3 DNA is TGCAGTGCTAGATTGGCGGGAGTCGCAGATACGCAGTATTTT.

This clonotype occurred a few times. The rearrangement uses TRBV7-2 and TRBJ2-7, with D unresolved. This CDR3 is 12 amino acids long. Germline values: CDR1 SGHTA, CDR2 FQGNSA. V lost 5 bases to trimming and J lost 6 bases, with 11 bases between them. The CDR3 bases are TGTGCCAGCAGCGAGGCAGCCTCCGAGCAGTACTTC. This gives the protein CASSEAASEQYF. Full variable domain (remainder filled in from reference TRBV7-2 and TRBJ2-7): GAGVSQSPSNKVTEKGKDVELRCDPISGHTALYWYRQSLGQGLEFLIYFQGNSAPDKSGLPSDRFSAERTGGSVSTLTIQRTQQEDSAVYLCASSEAASEQYFGPGTRLTVT.

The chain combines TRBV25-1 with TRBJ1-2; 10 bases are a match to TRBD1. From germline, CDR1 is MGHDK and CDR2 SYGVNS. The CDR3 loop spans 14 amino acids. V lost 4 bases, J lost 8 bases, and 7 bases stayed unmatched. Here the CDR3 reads CASSARQGAFGYTF. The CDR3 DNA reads TGTGCCAGCAGTGCGAGACAGGGGGCTTTCGGCTACACCTTC.

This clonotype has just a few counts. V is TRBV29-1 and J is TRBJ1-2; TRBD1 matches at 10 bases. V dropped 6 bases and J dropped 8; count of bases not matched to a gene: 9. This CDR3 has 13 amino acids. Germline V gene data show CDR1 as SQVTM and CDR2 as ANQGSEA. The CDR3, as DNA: TGCAGCGTGGTCGGGACAGGGGTACGCGGCTACACCTTC. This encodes CSVVGTGVRGYTF.

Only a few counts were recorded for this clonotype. The CDR3 region has the DNA TGCAGCGTTGTACGTCAGTCCGGGACTAGCGGTTACAATGAGCAGTTCTTC. Translation: CSVVRQSGTSGYNEQFF. This sequence joins TRBV29-1 and TRBJ2-1, with TRBD2 identical over 11 bases. The CDR3 runs to 17 residues. V was clipped by 4 bases and J by 4 bases; unmatched bases: 12. Germline loops: CDR1 SQVTM, CDR2 ANQGSEA.

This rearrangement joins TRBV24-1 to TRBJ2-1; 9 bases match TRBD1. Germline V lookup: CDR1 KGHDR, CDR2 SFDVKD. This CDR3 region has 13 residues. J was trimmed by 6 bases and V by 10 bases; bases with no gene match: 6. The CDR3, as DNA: TGTGCCACAGGGACAGGGCTGGGCAATGAGCAGTTCTTC. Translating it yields CATGTGLGNEQFF.

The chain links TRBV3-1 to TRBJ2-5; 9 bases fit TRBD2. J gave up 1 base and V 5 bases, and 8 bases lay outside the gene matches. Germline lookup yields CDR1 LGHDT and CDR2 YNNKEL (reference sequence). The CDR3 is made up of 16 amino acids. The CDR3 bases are TGTGCCAGCAGCACCTCGACTAGCGGACTCCAAGAGACCCAGTACTTC. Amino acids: CASSTSTSGLQETQYF.

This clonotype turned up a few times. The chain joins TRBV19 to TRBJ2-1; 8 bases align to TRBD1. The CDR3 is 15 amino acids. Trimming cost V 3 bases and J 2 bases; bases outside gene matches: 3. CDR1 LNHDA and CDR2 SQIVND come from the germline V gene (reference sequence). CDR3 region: CASSMGTGPYNEQFF. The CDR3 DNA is TGTGCCAGTAGTATGGGGACAGGACCCTACAATGAGCAGTTCTTC.

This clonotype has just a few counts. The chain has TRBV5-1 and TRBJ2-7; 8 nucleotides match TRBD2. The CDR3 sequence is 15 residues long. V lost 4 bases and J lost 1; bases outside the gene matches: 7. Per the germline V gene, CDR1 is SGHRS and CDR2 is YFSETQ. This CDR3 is CASSPGGVRSYEQYF. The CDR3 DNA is TGCGCCAGCAGCCCGGGGGGGGTCAGATCCTACGAGCAGTACTTC.

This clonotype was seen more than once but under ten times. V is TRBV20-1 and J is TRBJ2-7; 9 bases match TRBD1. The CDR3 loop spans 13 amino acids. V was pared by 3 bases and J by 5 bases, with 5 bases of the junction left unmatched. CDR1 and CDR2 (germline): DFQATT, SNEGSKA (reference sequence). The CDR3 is CSARGQGSNEQYF. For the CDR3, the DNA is TGCAGTGCTAGGGGACAGGGTAGCAACGAGCAGTACTTC.